Listed here are 25 T cell receptor beta chains from one sample, sequenced in a study of human T cells and chemical hapten exposure. TCRdb re-called the RACE reads with MiXCR, one entry per CDR3 protein. The sample has approximately 52,000 distinct CDR3 sequences; 9.4% are singletons. Time point here: pre-sensitization, week 0. Treatment meaning: therapeutic diphenylcyclopropenone sensitization with weekly scalp DPC. The input for sequencing was whole blood, taken in connection with sensitization to the hapten diphenylcyclopropenone (DPC). These receptors came from a woman between 40 and 50 years old with alopecia areata. Some clones in this sample may be carry-over from other donors' samples.

This clonotype was counted a few times. The V call is TRBV12-3 or TRBV12-4, the J call TRBJ1-5, with 8 bases fitting TRBD1. This CDR3 is built from 17 residues. Trimming took 3 bases from V and 0 from J; bases not matched to a gene: 7. CDR3 sequence reads: CASSFDRGGISNQPQHF. CDR3 bases: TGTGCCAGCAGTTTTGACAGGGGTGGGATTAGCAATCAGCCCCAGCATTTT.

This clonotype was observed at least ten times. The CDR3 bases are TGTGCCAGCAGCCTCTCGGGGGGGCCCCTCACCGGGGAGCTGTTTTTT. Its protein is CASSLSGGPLTGELFF. The rearrangement joins TRBV12-3 or TRBV12-4 to TRBJ2-2, with TRBD2 identical over 8 bases. V gave up 6 bases and J gave up 4 bases; unmatched junction bases: 10. The CDR3 totals 16 residues.

This clonotype is judged medium-sized. The chain couples TRBV29-1 to TRBJ1-5; D is perhaps TRBD1 (5 bases). V gave up 7 bases and J gave up 4 bases, with 14 bases separating them. Germline V gene data show CDR1 as SQVTM and CDR2 as ANQGSEA. The CDR3 is 13 amino acids. The CDR3 reads CSARGGLNQPQHF. CDR3 nucleotide sequence: TGCAGCGCCCGGGGCGGACTGAATCAGCCCCAGCATTTT.

The chain carries TRBV28 and TRBJ1-2, with 9 bases matching TRBD1. V gave up 2 bases and J gave up 7 bases; unmatched junction bases: 2. The CDR3 extends over 13 amino acids. In germline, CDR1 is MDHEN, CDR2 SYDVKM. This chain's CDR3 is CASSLGTGLGYTF. In DNA, the CDR3 is TGTGCCAGCAGTTTAGGGACAGGGCTTGGCTACACCTTC.

In this sample, this clonotype turned up many times. The chain couples TRBV7-2 to TRBJ1-1; 8 positions match TRBD1. The germline V gene has CDR1 SGHTA and CDR2 FQGNSA. CDR3 length equals 12 residues. V was pared by 4 bases and J by 11 bases, with 6 bases of the junction left unmatched. CDR3 sequence: CASSYRTGLAFF. The DNA for the CDR3 is TGTGCCAGCAGCTACCGGACAGGGCTCGCTTTCTTT.

About this clonotype itself: A much larger clonotype is one base distant, so this may be a read error. The missing conserved phenylalanine or tryptophan at the end of this CDR3 makes a read error likely. V usage is TRBV4-1 and J usage is TRBJ2-1; unclear D gene. Germline V lookup: CDR1 MGHRA, CDR2 YSYEKL. The V and J ends lost 0 bases and 6 bases respectively, with 9 bases between them. The CDR3 is made up of 14 amino acids. This CDR3 is CASSQEILSNEQFI. As DNA, the CDR3 is TGCGCCAGCAGCCAAGAAATCCTGAGCAATGAGCAGTTCATC.

This clonotype has at least ten counts. CDR3 region: CASSYGSTNNYGYTF. The DNA of the CDR3 is TGTGCCAGCAGTTACGGGTCCACCAACAACTATGGCTACACCTTC. The rearrangement links TRBV6-6 to TRBJ1-2; D gene unclear. Trimming left V 2 bases short and J 2 bases short, with 12 bases between. Germline assignment: CDR1 MNHNY and CDR2 SVGAGI (reference sequence). This CDR3 has 15 amino acids.

This clonotype was counted only a few times. The chain combines TRBV12-3 or TRBV12-4 with TRBJ1-2; 8 bases fit TRBD1. This CDR3 is 12 amino acids long. Losses at the gene ends were 6 bases for V and 3 bases for J; bases not matched to a gene: 0. For the CDR3, the DNA is TGTGCCAGCAGGGACAGGGACTATGGCTACACCTTC. It codes for CASRDRDYGYTF.

This clonotype was counted at least ten times. The chain carries TRBV20-1 and TRBJ1-2; 8 bases align to TRBD1. The V gene's germline CDR1 is DFQATT and CDR2 SNEGSKA (reference sequence). V dropped 8 bases and J dropped 5; count of bases not matched to a gene: 13. The CDR3 consists of 14 residues. CDR3 amino acids: CSPDQDRVRYGYTF. The CDR3 DNA is TGCAGTCCCGACCAGGACAGGGTCCGTTATGGCTACACCTTC.

This clonotype was seen at least ten times. V and J are TRBV27 and TRBJ2-7; the match to TRBD1 covers 8 bases. Germline V gene lookup returns CDR1 MNHEY and CDR2 SMNVEV (reference sequence). V lost 3 bases, J lost 5 bases, and 9 bases stayed unmatched. This CDR3 is built from 15 residues. The CDR3 is CASSLEQGVIDEQYF. As DNA, the CDR3 is TGTGCCAGCAGTTTGGAACAGGGGGTGATCGACGAGCAGTACTTC.

This clonotype has a count of ten or more. The V gene is TRBV6-5, the J gene TRBJ2-3; TRBD2 matches at 9 bases. The V and J ends lost 2 bases and 5 bases, in that order; junction bases with no gene match: 5. Per germline, CDR1 MNHEY and CDR2 SVGAGI. The CDR3 covers 15 residues. The DNA of the CDR3 is TGTGCCAGCAGTTACCGCAGCGGGGGGAGAGATACGCAGTATTTT. Amino acids: CASSYRSGGRDTQYF.

The chain employs TRBV20-1 and TRBJ2-3, with D possibly being TRBD1 (5 bases). Trimming stripped 6 bases from V and 5 bases from J, with 21 bases between. This CDR3 is built from 15 residues. From germline, CDR1 is DFQATT and CDR2 SNEGSKA (reference sequence). CDR3 in amino acids: CSARPPTAWVDTQYF. DNA of the CDR3: TGCAGTGCGAGGCCCCCGACAGCTTGGGTAGATACGCAGTATTTT.

The chain links TRBV5-1 to TRBJ2-7; D may be TRBD1 or TRBD2 (5 bases each). The length of the CDR3 is 14 residues. CDR1 and CDR2 (germline): SGHRS, YFSETQ. V was clipped by 4 bases and J by 2 bases, with 13 bases between them. The DNA of the CDR3 is TGCGCCAGCAGCGTCTCCGGGACGCCCTACGAGCAGTACTTC. It codes for CASSVSGTPYEQYF.

This clonotype has just a few counts. The chain couples TRBV28 to TRBJ2-3; D uncertain. CDR1 and CDR2 (germline): MDHEN, SYDVKM. This CDR3 spans 14 amino acids. Trimming took 4 bases from V and 2 from J, leaving 10 bases between them. The DNA of the CDR3 is TGTGCCAGCAGTTCCCTTTTAACCACAGATACGCAGTATTTT. It is translated as CASSSLLTTDTQYF.

This clonotype was counted at least ten times. The rearrangement links TRBV7-9 to TRBJ1-4, with TRBD1 matching over 8 bases. The V gene end was trimmed by 5 bases and the J gene end by 8 bases; junction bases not matched to a gene: 10. The CDR3 runs 15 residues. Looked up from germline, CDR1 is SEHNR and CDR2 is FQNEAQ (reference sequence). The CDR3 DNA sequence: TGTGCCAGCAGCCCGGCCGGGACAGGTCACGAAAAACTGTTTTTT. This translates into CASSPAGTGHEKLFF.

Ten or more counts support this clonotype. The chain uses TRBV7-9 and TRBJ1-1; 11 bases match TRBD1. Trimming took 8 bases from V and 5 from J; bases not matched to a gene: 7. Germline loops: CDR1 SEHNR, CDR2 FQNEAQ (reference sequence). The CDR3 spans 14 residues. CDR3 bases: TGTGCCAGCGAGGGACAGGGGGGGTTGACTGAAGCTTTCTTT. This codes for CASEGQGGLTEAFF.

The chain has TRBV20-1 and TRBJ1-5; TRBD1 matches at 9 bases. The germline V gene has CDR1 DFQATT and CDR2 SNEGSKA (reference sequence). The length of the CDR3 is 17 residues. V trimming: 2 bases; J trimming: 5 bases; junction bases outside the gene matches: 13. The CDR3 reads CSARRTGELLGDQPQHF. The CDR3 DNA reads as TGCAGTGCTAGAAGGACAGGGGAACTCTTAGGGGATCAGCCCCAGCATTTT.

This clonotype was observed many times. This chain uses TRBV6-4 with TRBJ2-7; TRBD1 agrees at 8 bases. The trim removed 2 bases at V and 3 bases at J, leaving 12 bases unmatched. Germline V gives CDR1 MRHNA, CDR2 SNTAGT. The CDR3 length is 17 residues. The CDR3 reads CASSDTSTGESNYEQYF. In nucleotides, the CDR3 is TGTGCCAGCAGTGACACCTCGACAGGGGAAAGTAACTACGAGCAGTACTTC.

This clonotype was recorded many times. The chain links TRBV10-3 to TRBJ1-6, with unresolved D. Looked up from germline, CDR1 is ENHRY and CDR2 is SYGVKD. There are 14 residues in the CDR3. Trimming took off 0 bases at V and 8 bases at J, with 8 bases between the two ends. CDR3 nucleotide sequence: TGTGCCATCAGTGAGTCTATGGGCCATTCACCCCTCCACTTT. Protein product: CAISESMGHSPLHF.

This clonotype was detected ten times or more. The rearrangement uses TRBV6-1 and TRBJ1-1; 7 bases align to TRBD1. Per the germline V gene, CDR1 is MNHNS and CDR2 is SASEGT. The junction had 7 bases not matched to a gene; V was cut back by 4 bases and J by 11 bases. This CDR3 has 12 residues. As DNA, the CDR3 is TGTGCCAGCAGTGCGACAGGGCTGTCGGCTTTCTTT. Its translation is CASSATGLSAFF.

The chain uses TRBV3-1 and TRBJ1-1, with D perhaps TRBD1 (5 bases). This CDR3 comprises 11 residues. V shed 8 bases and J shed 4 bases, with 8 bases lying between them. The germline V gene encodes CDR1 LGHDT and CDR2 YNNKEL (reference sequence). The CDR3 is CASARGTEAFF. The CDR3 nucleotides read TGTGCCAGCGCAAGGGGCACTGAAGCTTTCTTT.

This clonotype was counted ten times or more. V and J are TRBV30 and TRBJ1-1; D remains unclear. CDR3 length: 11 residues. Trimming took 2 bases from V and 11 from J, leaving 12 bases between them. The germline CDR1 and CDR2 sequences are GTSNPN and SVGIG (reference sequence). This CDR3 is CAWSSGRGAFF. The CDR3 DNA reads TGTGCCTGGAGTAGCGGACGAGGGGCTTTCTTT.

This chain joins TRBV14 and TRBJ1-4; D not resolved. The CDR3 has 15 residues. Trimming took 0 bases from V and 0 from J, leaving 5 bases between them. Germline V gene sequence: CDR1 SGHDN, CDR2 FVKESK. CDR3: CASSQDMTTNEKLFF. DNA of the CDR3: TGTGCCAGCAGCCAAGATATGACAACTAATGAAAAACTGTTTTTT.

The chain links TRBV28 to TRBJ1-1; maybe TRBD1 (5 bases). Trimming removed 5 bases at V and 3 bases at J, with 13 bases between. The germline V gene encodes CDR1 MDHEN and CDR2 SYDVKM. This CDR3 contains 14 residues. The DNA for the CDR3 is TGTGCCAGCAGTCCCCGACAGTACCACACTGAAGCTTTCTTT. Translated: CASSPRQYHTEAFF.

This clonotype was detected only a few times. The chain combines TRBV4-2 with TRBJ1-5; D not certain. The germline CDR1 and CDR2 sequences are LGHNA and YNFKEQ. There are 14 residues in the CDR3. Trimming removed 3 bases from V and 3 bases from J, with 9 bases in between. This CDR3 is CASSHGNNNQPQHF. In nucleotides, the CDR3 is TGTGCCAGCAGCCATGGTAATAACAATCAGCCCCAGCATTTT.